A single T cell receptor (beta chain) is shown here with its context. Its cognate antigen is unknown. The CDR3 has 16 amino acids. The germline V gene has CDR1 SGHTA and CDR2 FQGNSA. V lost 5 bases and J 0 bases, leaving 14 bases between the germline ends. The sample is drawn from a study of T cell responses to AZD1222 COVID-19 vaccine. Profiled with immunoSEQ multiplex PCR; TCRdb holds only in-frame clones, not every one. There are 150,000 to 200,000 clones in the sample; more than 75% occur only once, and roughly a quarter lies in the top ten. Findings and limits, study-wide: Females made up more of the donors, who were largely white British, and clonal diversity may have come out too low.

The source of this sequence is an adult who received the AZD1222 COVID-19 vaccine. The sample in question was peripheral blood, obtained 28 days after the second AZD1222 dose. The chain combines TRBV7-2 with TRBJ2-1, with D perhaps TRBD2 (6 bases). CDR3 sequence: CASSRGASSSYNEQFF. CDR3 nucleotides: TGTGCCAGCAGCCGCGGGGCCTCAAGCTCCTACAATGAGCAGTTCTTC. Full variable domain (rest looked up from reference TRBV7-2 and TRBJ2-1): GAGVSQSPSNKVTEKGKDVELRCDPISGHTALYWYRQSLGQGLEFLIYFQGNSAPDKSGLPSDRFSAERTGGSVSTLTIQRTQQEDSAVYLCASSRGASSSYNEQFFGPGTRLTVL.